This T cell receptor (beta chain) was identified in a study of T-cell memory formation after mild COVID-19. The study's findings and limits: Contracting CD8+ clones were enriched in EMRA, CD4+ mainly in CM and EM.

In this sample, this clonotype turned up many times. Its specificity is unknown. CDR1 and CDR2 (germline): SGHRS, YFSETQ. The ends were cut back, 0 bases at V and 7 bases at J, with 8 bases in the middle. The CDR3 is made up of 12 amino acids. One entry per CDR3 protein, called by TCRdb with MiXCR from the 5' RACE reads. The sample lists approximately 290,000 distinct CDR3 sequences, about a sixth occurring once. This sequence originates from a man younger than 35 who had mild COVID-19 (a few samples of this study predate the infection). Cell type and time point are not known. V gene TRBV5-1 combines with J gene TRBJ2-7; D is uncertain. Material for sequencing was PBMCs or a T cell subset sorted from them (not recorded which). The CDR3 DNA sequence: TGCGCCAGCAGCTTGGCCCTGGGAGAGCAGTACTTC. This gives the protein CASSLALGEQYF.